This paragraph reports one T cell receptor beta chain. The antigen is unknown. V dropped 3 bases and J dropped 10; count of bases not matched to a gene: 0. Germline V CDR1 and CDR2: DFQATT, SNEGSKA (reference sequence). The CDR3 covers 12 residues. This sample is part of a study of human T cells and chemical hapten exposure. The library tagged individual cDNA molecules with unique molecular identifiers. TCRdb called the reads again in MiXCR, with one record for every CDR3 protein. The sample comprises 2,500 or so distinct CDR3 sequences, over 35% of which are singletons, and around 10% rests with the top ten. Study-wide points: There were significantly more large CDR3 similarity clusters among expanded TCRs than among controls.

The sample's treatment: therapeutic diphenylcyclopropenone sensitization with weekly scalp DPC. This clonotype originated in an adult with alopecia areata. Some clones in this sample may be carry-over from other donors' samples. This table probably holds off-target reads from a library built for another chain. The chain uses TRBV20-1 and TRBJ2-1; 13 bases map to TRBD2. Sequencing was performed on whole blood, taken before DPC sensitization or 2, 6, or about 24 weeks after (not recorded which). The CDR3 nucleotides are TGCAGTGCTAGGGGACTAGCGGGAGAGCAGTTCTTC. Protein product: CSARGLAGEQFF.